This T cell receptor beta chain was retrieved from a study of T cells after yellow fever vaccination. This CDR3 comprises 19 residues. Germline V gene sequence: CDR1 SGHTA, CDR2 FQGNSA. V shed 5 bases, J shed 0 bases, and the junction held 9 bases outside the gene matches. This clonotype was counted between two and nine times. TCRdb redid the calling of the 5' RACE reads with MiXCR, one entry per CDR3 protein. The sample has approximately 160,000 distinct CDR3 sequences, around 9.3% seen once. The rearrangement uses TRBV7-2 and TRBJ2-5, with TRBD2 matching 16 bases. The clonotype comes from a man between 18 and 35 years old who received the YFV17D yellow fever vaccine. Sequencing used CD8+ T cells sorted from PBMCs, obtained 45 days after the yellow fever booster vaccination. CDR3 residues: CASSAGTSGGARYQETQYF. The CDR3 DNA follows: TGTGCCAGCAGCGCCGGGACTAGCGGGGGGGCAAGGTACCAAGAGACCCAGTACTTC.